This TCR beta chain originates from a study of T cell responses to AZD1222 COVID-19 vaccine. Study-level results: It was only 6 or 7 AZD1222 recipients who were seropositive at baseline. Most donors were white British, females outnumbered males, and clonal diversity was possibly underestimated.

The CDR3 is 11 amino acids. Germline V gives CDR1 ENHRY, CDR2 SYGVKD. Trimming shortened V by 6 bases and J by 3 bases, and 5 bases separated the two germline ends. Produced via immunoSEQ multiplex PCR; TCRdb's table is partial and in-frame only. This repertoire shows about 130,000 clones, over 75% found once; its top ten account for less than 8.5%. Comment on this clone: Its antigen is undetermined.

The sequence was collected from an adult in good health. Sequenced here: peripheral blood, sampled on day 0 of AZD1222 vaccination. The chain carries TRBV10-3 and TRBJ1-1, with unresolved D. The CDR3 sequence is CAISAYTEAFF. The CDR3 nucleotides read TGTGCCATCAGCGCCTACACTGAAGCTTTCTTT.